The clone carrying this T cell receptor (beta chain) was seen ten or more times. Its antigen is currently unknown. TCRdb re-called clones via MiXCR from the PCR reads. Among around 64,000 clones listed, about 3.8% were seen once. From germline, CDR1 is MNHNS and CDR2 SASEGT. The CDR3 has 13 amino acids. The J segment lost 5 bases and the V segment lost 4 bases, leaving 2 bases of the junction unmatched. This record belongs to a study of metastatic and nonmetastatic thyroid tumors. The overall study: The authors compared repertoires across blood and tumor or nodule tissue from malignant and benign thyroid patients. Whole-study results and caveats: In blood and tumor, TCR beta diversity was reportedly significantly higher in malignant thyroid tumors than in benign nodules.

Thyroid surgery was preceded by no treatment in any patient. The chain joins TRBV6-1 to TRBJ1-5; 7 nucleotides agree with TRBD1. The sequence came from a female donor with papillary thyroid cancer or a benign thyroid nodule (not recorded which). Some clones in this sample may be carry-over from other donors' samples. The sequenced material came from blood. The CDR3 sequence is CASSADRDQPQHF. The CDR3 DNA reads TGTGCCAGCAGTGCAGACAGGGATCAGCCCCAGCATTTT.